Below are 3 T cell receptor beta chains sequenced from a single sample in a study of shared clonotypes between healthy human individuals. Sequenced by immunoSEQ multiplex PCR; TCRdb stores in-frame clones only, minus some. The sample includes approximately 1.9 million clones, 90% to 95% of them seen just once. Naive CD8 cells lacked CD45RO and underwent positive selection for CCR7, leaving out terminally differentiated effector memory CD45RA+ cells. The sample taken for sequencing was naive CD8+ T cells from PBMCs. The receptor source for this set is a man aged 18 to 35 in good health. Some clones in this sample may be carry-over from other donors' samples.

The gene calls are TRBV28 and TRBJ2-7, with D possibly being TRBD2 (5 bases). Trimming removed 8 bases at V and 1 base at J, with 21 bases between. This CDR3 spans 16 amino acids. Germline V gene lookup returns CDR1 MDHEN and CDR2 SYDVKM. CDR3 in amino acids: CASRTDERPKSYEQYF. The CDR3, as DNA: TGTGCCAGCCGCACGGACGAGCGGCCGAAATCCTACGAGCAGTACTTC.

J is TRBJ1-1 and V is TRBV11-2, with D uncertain. The V and J ends lost 1 base and 7 bases respectively, with 7 bases between them. This CDR3 comprises 12 residues. Germline lookup yields CDR1 SGHAT and CDR2 FQNNGV. CDR3 in amino acids: CASSLGRIEAFF. CDR3 sequence (DNA): TGTGCCAGCAGCTTAGGCCGCATTGAAGCTTTCTTT.

This sequence joins TRBV9 and TRBJ1-1; weak D call: TRBD1 (5 bases). CDR3 length: 15 amino acids. Trimming took off 0 bases at V and 5 bases at J, with 14 bases between the two ends. CDR1 and CDR2 (germline): SGDLS, YYNGEE. Here the CDR3 DNA reads TGTGCCAGCAGCGTAGCGCGGGGGGGAATGACTGAAGCTTTCTTT. This codes for CASSVARGGMTEAFF.